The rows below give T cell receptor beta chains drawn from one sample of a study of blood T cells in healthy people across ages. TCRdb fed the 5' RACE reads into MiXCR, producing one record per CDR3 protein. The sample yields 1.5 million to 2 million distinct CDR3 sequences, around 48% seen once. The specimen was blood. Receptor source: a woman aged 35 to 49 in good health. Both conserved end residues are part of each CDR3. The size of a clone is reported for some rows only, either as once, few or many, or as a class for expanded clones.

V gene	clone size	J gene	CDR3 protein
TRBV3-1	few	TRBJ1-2	CASSKPGQATSDTF
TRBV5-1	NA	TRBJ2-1	CASSSSLAGNEQFF
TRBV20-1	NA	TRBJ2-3	CSASRQGMSDTQYF
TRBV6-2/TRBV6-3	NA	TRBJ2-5	CASSYEYLGSGTQETQYF
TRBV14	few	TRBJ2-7	CASSHRGAYEQYF
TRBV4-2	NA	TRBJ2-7	CASSLQTGAASYEQYF
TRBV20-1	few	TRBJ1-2	CSATDRGESGYTF
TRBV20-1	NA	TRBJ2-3	CSARDDIGGGADTQYF
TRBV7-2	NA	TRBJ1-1	CASSEDLSTKAFF
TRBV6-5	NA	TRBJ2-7	CASRPSGADSYEQYF
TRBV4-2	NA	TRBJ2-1	CASSPTSGGATNEQFF
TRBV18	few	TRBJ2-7	CASSPNRDYEQYF
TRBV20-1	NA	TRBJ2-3	CSARPYSGGPQSSTDTQYF
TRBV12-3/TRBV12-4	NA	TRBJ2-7	CASSLQLSGASYEQYF
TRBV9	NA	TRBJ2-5	CASSVADGGQYF
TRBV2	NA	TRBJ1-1	CAGGFPGARSTEAFF
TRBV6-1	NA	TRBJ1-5	CASNRLDNQPQHF
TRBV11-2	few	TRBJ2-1	CASSITRLPYNEQFF
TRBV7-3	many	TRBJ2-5	CASSELPLGGGQETQYF
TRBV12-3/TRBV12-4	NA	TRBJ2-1	CASNLGVPQRPSYNEQFF
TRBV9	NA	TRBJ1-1	CASTSTGTNTEAFF
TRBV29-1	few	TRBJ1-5	CSVVETGGVSNQPQHF
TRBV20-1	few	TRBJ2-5	CSARDLGTPTRVTQYF
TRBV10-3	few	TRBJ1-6	CAIARTGNSPLHF
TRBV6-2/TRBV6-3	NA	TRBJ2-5	CASTSGIGQGFGETQYF
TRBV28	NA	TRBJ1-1	CASSTPQGNQAFF
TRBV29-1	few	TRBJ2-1	CSVEKTGSNEQFF
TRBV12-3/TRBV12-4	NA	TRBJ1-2	CASSRTGVGYGYTF
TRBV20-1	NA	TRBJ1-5	CSASPGRGTNQPQHF
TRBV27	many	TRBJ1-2	CASRRTGANYGYTF
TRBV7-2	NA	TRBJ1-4	CASSPISEKLFF
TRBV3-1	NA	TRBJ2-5	CASSLPSGYRETQYF
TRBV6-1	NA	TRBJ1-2	CASSGTGTVNYGYTF
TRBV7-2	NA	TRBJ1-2	CASSSGRRQGGYTF
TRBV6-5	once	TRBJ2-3	CASRVGQGSTDTQYF
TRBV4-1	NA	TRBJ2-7	CASSQDKGLNNYEQYF
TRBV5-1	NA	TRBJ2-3	CASSLAGQPANTQYF
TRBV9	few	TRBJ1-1	CARASFEWRISDEAFF
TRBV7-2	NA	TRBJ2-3	CASSSLQGVQTQYF
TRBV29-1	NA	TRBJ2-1	CSVEFGLVSGEQFF
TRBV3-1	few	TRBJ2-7	CASSPRTGIHEQYF
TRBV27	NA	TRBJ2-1	CASSKIAGGSFEQFF
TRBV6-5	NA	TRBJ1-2	CASSEGPVYAYGYTF
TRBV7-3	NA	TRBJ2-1	CASSLMAGGLNEQFF
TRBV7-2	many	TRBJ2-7	CASRSTYEQYF
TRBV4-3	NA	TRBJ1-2	CASSQDLWDRVYGYTF
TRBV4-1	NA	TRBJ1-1	CASSQEMGQGLGGEAFF
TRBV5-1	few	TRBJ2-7	CASRSTQGGTSYEQYF
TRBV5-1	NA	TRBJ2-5	CASSSRLEETQYF
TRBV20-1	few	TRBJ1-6	CSALQGAWNSPLHF
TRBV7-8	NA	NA	CASSLEPLAGVSHEQYF
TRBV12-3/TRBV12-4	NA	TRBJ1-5	CASSSRGGGKFYQPQHF
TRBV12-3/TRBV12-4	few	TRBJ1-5	CASTFPGRVGQPQHF
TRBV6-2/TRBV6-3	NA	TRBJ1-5	CASSNAGITQPQHF
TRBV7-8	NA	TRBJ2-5	CASNPTGVYETQYF
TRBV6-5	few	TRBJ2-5	CASSPNPKTQYF
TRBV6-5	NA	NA	CASTKLGETQYF